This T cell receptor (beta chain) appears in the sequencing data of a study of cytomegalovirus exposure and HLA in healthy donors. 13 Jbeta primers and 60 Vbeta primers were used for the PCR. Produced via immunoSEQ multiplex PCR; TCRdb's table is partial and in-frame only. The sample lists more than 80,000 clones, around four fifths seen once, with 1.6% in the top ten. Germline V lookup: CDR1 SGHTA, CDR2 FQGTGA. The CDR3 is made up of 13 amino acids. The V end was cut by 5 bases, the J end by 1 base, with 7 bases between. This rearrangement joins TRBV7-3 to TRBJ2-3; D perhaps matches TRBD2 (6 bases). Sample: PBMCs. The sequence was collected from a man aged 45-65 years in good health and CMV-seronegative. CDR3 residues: CASSPSGTDTQYF. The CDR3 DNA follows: TGTGCCAGCAGCCCTAGCGGCACAGATACGCAGTATTTT.